Listed below are T cell receptor beta chains from one sample, sequenced in a study of T cell repertoires in cytomegalovirus infection. Each CDR3 protein is one row after TCRdb ran MiXCR on the reads. This sample has around 49,000 distinct CDR3 sequences, with about a fifth found just once. These TCRs' antigens remain unknown. Sequenced material: CD8+ T cells from cultured PBMCs, taken from culture after CMV antigen stimulation. Source of these receptors: a human donor in good health (CMV status not recorded). Some clones in this sample may be carry-over from other donors' samples. The CDR3 runs from the conserved cysteine through the conserved F or W. Fields, in order: clone size, J gene, V gene, D gene, CDR3 protein, CDR3 DNA. D genes are given only for firm matches. Size values are once, few and many counts, or a class for expanded clones, and some rows have none.

clone size: NA; J gene: TRBJ2-7; V gene: TRBV7-9; D gene: NA; CDR3 protein: CASSPAGRTLREQYF; CDR3 DNA: TGTGCCAGCAGCCCCGCAGGCAGGACCCTACGGGAGCAGTACTTC
clone size: NA; J gene: TRBJ2-3; V gene: TRBV6-6; D gene: NA; CDR3 protein: CASSYSSASGTDTQYF; CDR3 DNA: TGTGCCAGCAGTTACTCTTCGGCTAGCGGCACAGATACGCAGTATTTT
clone size: NA; J gene: TRBJ2-1; V gene: TRBV7-9; D gene: TRBD1; CDR3 protein: CASSARQGVHNEQFF; CDR3 DNA: TGTGCCAGCAGCGCTCGACAGGGGGTCCACAATGAGCAGTTCTTC
clone size: NA; J gene: TRBJ2-1; V gene: TRBV11-3; D gene: NA; CDR3 protein: CASSPRRGQFF; CDR3 DNA: TGTGCCAGCAGCCCCAGAAGGGGGCAGTTCTTC
clone size: NA; J gene: TRBJ2-7; V gene: TRBV28; D gene: TRBD2; CDR3 protein: CASSPYVGGAYEQYF; CDR3 DNA: TGTGCCAGCAGCCCCTACGTGGGAGGGGCCTACGAGCAGTACTTC
clone size: NA; J gene: TRBJ2-7; V gene: TRBV6-8; D gene: NA; CDR3 protein: CASSYSIGLWEQYF; CDR3 DNA: TGTGCCAGCAGTTACTCGATCGGGTTATGGGAGCAGTACTTC
clone size: medium-sized; J gene: TRBJ2-3; V gene: TRBV7-2; D gene: TRBD2; CDR3 protein: CASSFPRLAGGIVDTQYF; CDR3 DNA: TGTGCCAGCAGCTTTCCAAGACTAGCGGGGGGGATTGTAGATACGCAGTATTTT
clone size: NA; J gene: TRBJ1-2; V gene: TRBV12-3/TRBV12-4; D gene: TRBD1; CDR3 protein: CASSSLDRAHYGYTF; CDR3 DNA: TGTGCCAGCAGTTCCCTAGACAGGGCGCACTATGGCTACACCTTC
clone size: NA; J gene: TRBJ1-6; V gene: TRBV5-5; D gene: NA; CDR3 protein: CASSSDRLNSPLHF; CDR3 DNA: TGTGCCAGCAGCTCGGACAGACTTAATTCACCCCTCCACTTT
clone size: few; J gene: TRBJ2-5; V gene: TRBV7-9; D gene: NA; CDR3 protein: CASSLDREKETQYF; CDR3 DNA: TGTGCCAGCAGCTTAGACAGGGAGAAAGAGACCCAGTACTTC
clone size: NA; J gene: TRBJ2-5; V gene: TRBV5-1; D gene: NA; CDR3 protein: CASSPRRVETQYF; CDR3 DNA: TGCGCCAGCAGCCCCCGGAGGGTAGAGACCCAGTACTTC
clone size: NA; J gene: TRBJ1-6; V gene: TRBV7-2; D gene: TRBD1; CDR3 protein: CASSLGPTGVSPLHF; CDR3 DNA: TGTGCCAGCAGCTTAGGCCCGACAGGGGTATCACCCCTCCACTTT
clone size: NA; J gene: TRBJ2-3; V gene: TRBV7-6; D gene: TRBD2; CDR3 protein: CASSLPLGTSDDTQYF; CDR3 DNA: TGTGCCAGCAGCTTACCACTAGGGACTAGCGACGATACGCAGTATTTT
clone size: NA; J gene: TRBJ2-2; V gene: TRBV7-2; D gene: NA; CDR3 protein: CASSPTGAGTGELFF; CDR3 DNA: TGTGCCAGCAGCCCGACCGGGGCGGGCACCGGGGAGCTGTTTTTT
clone size: NA; J gene: TRBJ1-2; V gene: TRBV19; D gene: NA; CDR3 protein: CASIHGGPNYGYTF; CDR3 DNA: TGTGCCAGTATACACGGCGGACCTAACTATGGCTACACCTTC
clone size: NA; J gene: TRBJ2-1; V gene: TRBV5-4; D gene: NA; CDR3 protein: CASSLVDRNALGEQFF; CDR3 DNA: TGTGCCAGCAGCTTGGTCGACAGAAACGCCCTAGGTGAGCAGTTCTTC
clone size: medium-sized; J gene: TRBJ2-2; V gene: TRBV7-2; D gene: TRBD2; CDR3 protein: CASSSPGTSGGAGELFF; CDR3 DNA: TGTGCCAGCAGCTCCCCGGGGACTAGCGGGGGGGCCGGGGAGCTGTTTTTT
clone size: NA; J gene: TRBJ2-2; V gene: TRBV4-3; D gene: NA; CDR3 protein: CASSSYASKTDTGELFF; CDR3 DNA: TGCGCCAGCAGCTCCTACGCCTCAAAAACGGACACCGGGGAGCTGTTTTTT
clone size: NA; J gene: TRBJ2-5; V gene: TRBV5-4; D gene: TRBD1; CDR3 protein: CACNRDREETQYF; CDR3 DNA: TGTGCCTGCAACAGGGACAGGGAAGAGACCCAGTACTTC
clone size: few; J gene: TRBJ2-5; V gene: TRBV27; D gene: TRBD1; CDR3 protein: CASSSLTGAETQYF; CDR3 DNA: TGTGCCAGCAGTTCCCTCACAGGGGCGGAGACCCAGTACTTC
clone size: few; J gene: TRBJ2-3; V gene: TRBV7-8; D gene: NA; CDR3 protein: CASSSRLSGTDTQYF; CDR3 DNA: TGTGCCAGCAGCTCCCGACTATCCGGCACAGATACGCAGTATTTT
clone size: few; J gene: TRBJ1-1; V gene: TRBV7-2; D gene: NA; CDR3 protein: CASSLGRAVLLNTEAFF; CDR3 DNA: TGTGCCAGCAGCTTAGGGAGGGCCGTCTTATTGAACACTGAAGCTTTCTTT
clone size: NA; J gene: TRBJ2-1; V gene: TRBV7-8; D gene: TRBD2; CDR3 protein: CASRVLAGGNNEQFF; CDR3 DNA: TGTGCCAGCAGGGTACTAGCGGGAGGAAACAATGAGCAGTTCTTC
clone size: NA; J gene: TRBJ1-1; V gene: TRBV27; D gene: NA; CDR3 protein: CASSPRGHNTEAFF; CDR3 DNA: TGTGCCAGCAGTCCCCGGGGCCACAACACTGAAGCTTTCTTT
clone size: few; J gene: TRBJ2-3; V gene: TRBV19; D gene: TRBD1; CDR3 protein: CASSIRDRASTDTQYF; CDR3 DNA: TGTGCCAGTAGTATCCGGGACAGGGCTAGCACAGATACGCAGTATTTT
clone size: NA; J gene: TRBJ2-7; V gene: TRBV12-3/TRBV12-4; D gene: NA; CDR3 protein: CASSLGQNHYEQYF; CDR3 DNA: TGTGCCAGCAGTTTAGGGCAGAACCACTACGAGCAGTACTTC
clone size: many; J gene: TRBJ1-1; V gene: TRBV20-1; D gene: TRBD1; CDR3 protein: CSARDTGTGALAFF; CDR3 DNA: TGCAGTGCTAGAGACACCGGGACAGGGGCCCTGGCTTTCTTT
clone size: NA; J gene: TRBJ2-4; V gene: TRBV4-3; D gene: NA; CDR3 protein: CASSQDRQGYIQYF; CDR3 DNA: TGCGCCAGCAGCCAAGATAGGCAGGGATACATTCAGTACTTC
clone size: NA; J gene: TRBJ2-1; V gene: TRBV7-6; D gene: NA; CDR3 protein: CASSLGVVGYNEQFF; CDR3 DNA: TGTGCCAGCAGCTTAGGGGTAGTTGGATACAATGAGCAGTTCTTC
clone size: medium-sized; J gene: TRBJ2-3; V gene: TRBV7-3; D gene: NA; CDR3 protein: CASSPTPGTPPDTQYF; CDR3 DNA: TGTGCCAGCAGCCCTACCCCCGGGACTCCGCCAGATACGCAGTATTTT
clone size: many; J gene: TRBJ2-5; V gene: TRBV5-6; D gene: NA; CDR3 protein: CASSPRQIQETQYF; CDR3 DNA: TGTGCCAGCAGCCCTCGACAAATCCAAGAGACCCAGTACTTC
clone size: NA; J gene: TRBJ2-2; V gene: TRBV28; D gene: TRBD1; CDR3 protein: CASSPRDRGPGTGELFF; CDR3 DNA: TGTGCCAGCAGCCCCCGGGACAGGGGGCCCGGGACCGGGGAGCTGTTTTTT